This T cell receptor beta chain was sequenced during a study of cytomegalovirus exposure and HLA in healthy donors. Findings and caveats of the study: Some public TCRs appeared in many individuals, while most sequences were rare.

CDR1 and CDR2 from the germline V gene are SGHKS and YYEKEE (reference sequence). There are 13 residues in the CDR3. The trim removed 4 bases at V and 8 bases at J, leaving 6 bases unmatched. A note on this clone: Its antigen is as yet unknown.

It was with 60 Vbeta and 13 Jbeta primers that the PCR ran. Assay: immunoSEQ multiplex PCR; the TCRdb copy retains only in-frame clones and omits some. The sample includes fewer than 200,000 clones, more than 75% seen only once; the top ten take more than 0.2%. This clonotype originated in a girl under three years old in good health and CMV-seronegative. The chain has TRBV5-5 and TRBJ1-2; 9 nucleotides align to TRBD1. The sequenced sample was PBMCs. In DNA, the CDR3 is TGTGCCAGCAGCGTACAGGGGGCGAGCGGCTACACCTTC. Translation gives CASSVQGASGYTF.